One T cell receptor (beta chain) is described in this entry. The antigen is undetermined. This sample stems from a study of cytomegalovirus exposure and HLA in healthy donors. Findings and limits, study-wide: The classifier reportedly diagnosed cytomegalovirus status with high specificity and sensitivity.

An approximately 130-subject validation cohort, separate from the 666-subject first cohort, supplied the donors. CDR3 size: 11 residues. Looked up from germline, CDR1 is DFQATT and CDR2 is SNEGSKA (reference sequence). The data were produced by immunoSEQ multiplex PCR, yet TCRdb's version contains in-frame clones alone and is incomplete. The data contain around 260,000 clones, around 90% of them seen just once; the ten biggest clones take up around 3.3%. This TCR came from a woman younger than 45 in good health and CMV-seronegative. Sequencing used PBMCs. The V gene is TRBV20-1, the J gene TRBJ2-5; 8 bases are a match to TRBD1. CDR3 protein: CSADREETQYF. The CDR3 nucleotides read TGCAGCGCGGACAGGGAAGAGACCCAGTACTTC.